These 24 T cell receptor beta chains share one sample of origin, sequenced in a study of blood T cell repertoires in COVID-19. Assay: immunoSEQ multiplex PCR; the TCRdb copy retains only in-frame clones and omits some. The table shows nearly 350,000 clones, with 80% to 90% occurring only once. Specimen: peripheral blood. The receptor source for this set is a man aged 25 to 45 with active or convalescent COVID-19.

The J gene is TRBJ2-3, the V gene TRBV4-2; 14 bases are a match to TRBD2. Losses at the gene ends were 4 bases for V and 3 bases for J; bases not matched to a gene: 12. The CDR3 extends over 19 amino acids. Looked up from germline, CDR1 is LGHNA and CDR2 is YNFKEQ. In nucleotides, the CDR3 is TGTGCCAGCAGCCCAACCTCCGGGACTAGCGGGAGTATAACAGATACGCAGTATTTT. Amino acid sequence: CASSPTSGTSGSITDTQYF.

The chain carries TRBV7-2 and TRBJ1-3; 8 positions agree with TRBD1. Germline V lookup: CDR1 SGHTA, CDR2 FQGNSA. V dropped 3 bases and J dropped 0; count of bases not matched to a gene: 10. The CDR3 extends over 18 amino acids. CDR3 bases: TGTGCCAGCAGCTTTGTCGGGGCCGGACAGGGCTCTGGAAACACCATATATTTT. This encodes CASSFVGAGQGSGNTIYF.

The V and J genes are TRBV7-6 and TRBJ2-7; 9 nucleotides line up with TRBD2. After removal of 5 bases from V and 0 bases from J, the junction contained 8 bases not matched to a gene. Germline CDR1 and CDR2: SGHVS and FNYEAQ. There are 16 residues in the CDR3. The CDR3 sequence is CASSPYATSGSYEQYF. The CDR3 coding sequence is TGTGCCAGCAGCCCCTACGCGACTAGCGGCTCCTACGAGCAGTACTTC.

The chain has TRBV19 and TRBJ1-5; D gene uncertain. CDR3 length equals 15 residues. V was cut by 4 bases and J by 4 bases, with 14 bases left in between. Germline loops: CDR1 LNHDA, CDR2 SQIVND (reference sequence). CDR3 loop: CASSRGTSSNQPQHF. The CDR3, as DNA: TGTGCCAGTAGTAGAGGTACTTCCTCAAATCAGCCCCAGCATTTT.

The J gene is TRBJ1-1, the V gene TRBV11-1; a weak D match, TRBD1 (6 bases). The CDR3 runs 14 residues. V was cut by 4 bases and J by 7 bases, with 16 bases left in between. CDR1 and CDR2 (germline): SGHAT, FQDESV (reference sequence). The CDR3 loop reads CASSSGVTGFEAFF. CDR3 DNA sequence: TGTGCCAGCAGCTCCGGGGTGACAGGATTTGAAGCTTTCTTT.

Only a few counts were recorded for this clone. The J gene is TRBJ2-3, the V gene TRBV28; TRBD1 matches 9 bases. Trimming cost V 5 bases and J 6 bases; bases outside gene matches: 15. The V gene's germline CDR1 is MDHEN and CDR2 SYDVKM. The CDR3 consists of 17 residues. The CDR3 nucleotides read TGTGCCAGCAGTGTCCCATGGGACAGGGATTTAGTGGATACGCAGTATTTT. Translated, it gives CASSVPWDRDLVDTQYF. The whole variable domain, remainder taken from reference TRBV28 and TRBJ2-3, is DVKVTQSSRYLVKRTGEKVFLECVQDMDHENMFWYRQDPGLGLRLIYFSYDVKMKEKGDIPEGYSVSREKKERFSLILESASTNQTSMYLCASSVPWDRDLVDTQYFGPGTRLTVL.

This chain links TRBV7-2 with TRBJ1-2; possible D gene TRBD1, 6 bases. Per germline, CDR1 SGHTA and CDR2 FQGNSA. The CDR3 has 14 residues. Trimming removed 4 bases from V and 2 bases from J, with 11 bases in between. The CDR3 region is CASSSRGFNYGYTF. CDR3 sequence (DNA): TGTGCCAGCAGCTCCAGGGGATTCAACTATGGCTACACCTTC. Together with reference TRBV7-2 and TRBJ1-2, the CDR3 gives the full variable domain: GAGVSQSPSNKVTEKGKDVELRCDPISGHTALYWYRQSLGQGLEFLIYFQGNSAPDKSGLPSDRFSAERTGGSVSTLTIQRTQQEDSAVYLCASSSRGFNYGYTFGSGTRLTVV.

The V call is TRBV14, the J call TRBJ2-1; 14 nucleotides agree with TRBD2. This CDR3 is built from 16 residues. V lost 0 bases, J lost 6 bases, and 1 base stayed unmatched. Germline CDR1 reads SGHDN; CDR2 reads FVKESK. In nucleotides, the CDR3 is TGTGCCAGCAGCCAAGAAGGACTAGCGGGAGGCAATGAGCAGTTCTTC. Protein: CASSQEGLAGGNEQFF.

In DNA, the CDR3 is TGTGCCAGCAGCCTTAATCCCGGGGAGCTGTTTTTT. As protein: CASSLNPGELFF. V and J are TRBV27 and TRBJ2-2; D not resolved. The CDR3 has 12 residues. Germline V gives CDR1 MNHEY, CDR2 SMNVEV (reference sequence). Between the trimmed V and J ends, which lost 6 bases and 6 bases, there was a span of 8 bases.

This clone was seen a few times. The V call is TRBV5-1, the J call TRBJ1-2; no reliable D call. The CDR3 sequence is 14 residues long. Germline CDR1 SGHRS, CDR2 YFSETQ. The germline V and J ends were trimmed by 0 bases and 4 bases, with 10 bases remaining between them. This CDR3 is CASSLERAAYGYTF. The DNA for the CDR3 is TGCGCCAGCAGCTTGGAGAGGGCTGCCTATGGCTACACCTTC.

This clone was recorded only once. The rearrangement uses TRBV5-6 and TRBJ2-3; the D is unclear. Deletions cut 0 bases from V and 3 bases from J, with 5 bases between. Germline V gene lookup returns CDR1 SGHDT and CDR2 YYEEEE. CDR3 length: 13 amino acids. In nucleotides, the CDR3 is TGTGCCAGCAGCTTGGGTACTACAGATACGCAGTATTTT. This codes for CASSLGTTDTQYF.

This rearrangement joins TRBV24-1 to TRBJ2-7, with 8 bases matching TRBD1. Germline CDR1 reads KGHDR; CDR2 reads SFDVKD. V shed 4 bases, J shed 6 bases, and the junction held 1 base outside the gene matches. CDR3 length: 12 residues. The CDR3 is CATSEGQGEQYF. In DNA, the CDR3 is TGTGCCACCAGTGAAGGACAGGGCGAGCAGTACTTC.

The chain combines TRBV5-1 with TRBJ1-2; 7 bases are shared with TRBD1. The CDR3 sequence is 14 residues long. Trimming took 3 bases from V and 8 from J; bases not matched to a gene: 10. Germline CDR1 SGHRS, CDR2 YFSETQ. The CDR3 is CASSSPGTVGGYTF. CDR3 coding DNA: TGCGCCAGCAGCTCCCCCGGGACAGTTGGCGGCTACACCTTC.

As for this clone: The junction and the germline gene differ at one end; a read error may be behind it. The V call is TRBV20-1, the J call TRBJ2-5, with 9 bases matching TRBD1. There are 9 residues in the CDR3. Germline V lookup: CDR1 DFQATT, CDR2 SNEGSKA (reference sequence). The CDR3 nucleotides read TGCAGTGCTTGGGGACAGGGAGACTTC. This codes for CSAWGQGDF.

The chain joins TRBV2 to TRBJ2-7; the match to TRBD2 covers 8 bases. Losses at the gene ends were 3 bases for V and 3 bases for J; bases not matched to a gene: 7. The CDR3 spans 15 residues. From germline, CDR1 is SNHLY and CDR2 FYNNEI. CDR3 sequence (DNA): TGTGCCAGCAGTGAGGGCGGGGGGACCATCTACGAGCAGTACTTC. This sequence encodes CASSEGGGTIYEQYF.

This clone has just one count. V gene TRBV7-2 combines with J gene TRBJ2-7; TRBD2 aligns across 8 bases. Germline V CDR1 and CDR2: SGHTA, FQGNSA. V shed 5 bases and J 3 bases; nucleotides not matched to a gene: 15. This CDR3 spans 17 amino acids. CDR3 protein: CASSPPRGAGVSYEQYF. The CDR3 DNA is TGTGCCAGCAGCCCCCCCCGGGGAGCGGGAGTCAGCTACGAGCAGTACTTC.

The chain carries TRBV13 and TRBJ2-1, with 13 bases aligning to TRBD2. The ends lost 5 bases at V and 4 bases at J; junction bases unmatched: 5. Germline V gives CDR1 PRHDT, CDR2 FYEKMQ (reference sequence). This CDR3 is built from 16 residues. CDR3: CASSAQLAGGYNEQFF. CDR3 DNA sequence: TGTGCCAGCAGCGCCCAACTAGCGGGGGGGTACAATGAGCAGTTCTTC.

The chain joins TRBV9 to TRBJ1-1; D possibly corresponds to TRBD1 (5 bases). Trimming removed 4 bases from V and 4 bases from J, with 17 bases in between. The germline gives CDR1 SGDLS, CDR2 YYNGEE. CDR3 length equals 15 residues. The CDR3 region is CASSPSLNGGTEAFF. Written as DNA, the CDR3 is TGTGCCAGCAGCCCCTCACTGAACGGGGGCACTGAAGCTTTCTTT.

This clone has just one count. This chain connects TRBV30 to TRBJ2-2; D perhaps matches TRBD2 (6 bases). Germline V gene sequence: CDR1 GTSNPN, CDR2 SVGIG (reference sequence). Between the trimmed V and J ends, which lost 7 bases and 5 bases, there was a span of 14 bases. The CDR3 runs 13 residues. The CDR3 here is CALAGRLTGELFF. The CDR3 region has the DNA TGTGCCTTGGCGGGACGGTTGACCGGGGAGCTGTTTTTT.

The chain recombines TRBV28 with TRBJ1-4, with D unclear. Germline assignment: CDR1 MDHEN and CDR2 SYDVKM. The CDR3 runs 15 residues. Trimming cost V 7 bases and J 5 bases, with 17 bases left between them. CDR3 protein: CASNPGGGPNEKLFF. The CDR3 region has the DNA TGTGCCAGCAATCCAGGAGGCGGGCCCAATGAAAAACTGTTTTTT.

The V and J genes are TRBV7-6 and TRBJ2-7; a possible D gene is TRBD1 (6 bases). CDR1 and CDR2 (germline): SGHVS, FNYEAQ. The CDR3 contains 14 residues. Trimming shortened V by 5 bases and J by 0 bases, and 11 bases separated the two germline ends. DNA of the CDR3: TGTGCCAGCAGCCTCCAGGGGTACTCCTACGAGCAGTACTTC. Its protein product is CASSLQGYSYEQYF.

DNA of the CDR3: TGTGCCAGCAGCTTAATGATAGCGGGTAGATACGAGCAGTACTTC. Protein product: CASSLMIAGRYEQYF. The chain recombines TRBV7-8 with TRBJ2-7, with 7 bases fitting TRBD2. Germline CDR1 and CDR2: SGHVS and FQNEAQ. This CDR3 contains 15 residues. J gave up 4 bases and V 2 bases, and 8 bases lay outside the gene matches.

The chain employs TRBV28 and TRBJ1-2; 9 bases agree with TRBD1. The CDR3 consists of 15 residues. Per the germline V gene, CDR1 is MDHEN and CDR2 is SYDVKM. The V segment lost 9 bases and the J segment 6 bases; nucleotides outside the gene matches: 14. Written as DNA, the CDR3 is TGTGCCAGTCAGACAGGGGGAAGTAGACTCGATGGCTACACCTTC. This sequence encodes CASQTGGSRLDGYTF.

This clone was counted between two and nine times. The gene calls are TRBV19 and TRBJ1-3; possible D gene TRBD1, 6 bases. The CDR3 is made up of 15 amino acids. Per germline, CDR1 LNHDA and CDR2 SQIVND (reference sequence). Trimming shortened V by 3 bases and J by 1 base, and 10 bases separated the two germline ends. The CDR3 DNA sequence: TGTGCCAGTAGTATGGTACAGGGTTCTGGAAACACCATATATTTT. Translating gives CASSMVQGSGNTIYF.